This paragraph reports one TCR beta chain. This clonotype was seen a single time. There is no known antigen for this receptor. It may be a read error: a sequence one base away is much more abundant. It is likely a read error, because the conserved phenylalanine at the end of the CDR3 is missing. CDR1 and CDR2 were assigned from the germline V gene as SGHRS and YFSETQ. The CDR3 length equals 15 residues, ends included. CDR3 DNA only is kept here, 45 bases in frame from base 1. Library creation used 5' RACE. TCRdb lists the instrument as Illumina HiSeq 2500. A second PCR of roughly 7 to 11 cycles was performed with a sample-barcoded 5' primer and a J-beta primer mix. A unique molecular identifier was introduced onto each TCR beta cDNA molecule by a template-switch 5' adaptor carrying 12 random nucleotides. Each sample yielded at least 2.5 million CDR3-containing paired-end reads. First-strand cDNA synthesis was performed from all RNA using the Mint cDNA synthesis kit, with priming by a TRBC-specific oligonucleotide. Following uracil-DNA glycosylase treatment, all cDNA underwent a first 18-cycle PCR with the universal primers M1SS and BC2_uni_R. Concerning the study's data processing: Each sample was normalized by randomly selecting 1 million high-quality reads, each carrying a distinct molecular identifier. Reads sharing molecular identifiers were discarded rather than binned into consensus sequences. MiTCR, set to a Q25 quality threshold and the strictest error-elimination algorithm, was used for CDR3 identification, clonotype clustering and error correction. A nonparametric unseen species model using Euler transformation provided a lower-bound estimate of total TCR beta diversity. TCRdb applied fastp at Q25 and MiXCR to the public reads, then kept only in-frame beta chains. Rows with one shared CDR3 protein collapse into an entry with the most common genes and DNA. The V and J calls here are based on TCRdb, not the publication. The sample table contains about 1.7 million distinct CDR3 sequences; only one count was recorded for 25% to 30% of them. The leading ten clones occupy 7.7% of the sample.

This specimen belongs to a study of blood T cells in healthy people across ages (dated by TCRdb to about 2015). Broadly, across the study: Template switching captured roughly one uniquely barcoded TCR beta cDNA molecule per two T cells in model experiments. The study measured age-related changes in TCR beta repertoire diversity using deep sequencing normalized with unique cDNA molecular identifiers. Four age groups were formed from the donors: young (average about 17 years), middle-aged (more than 35), aged (62) and long-lived (about 80). To avoid experimental bias, donors of different ages were spread randomly across the sequencing lanes. Using the same blood draw, the study looked at two additional independent replicas of 1 million unique cDNA reads for two donors, one aged 18 to 29 and the other aged 80 or older. The paper's findings and limits, for the study overall: The percentage of naive T cells measured by flow cytometry correlated strongly with observed TCR beta diversity. Since profiling was done on bulk unsorted PBMCs, naive and antigen-experienced compartments could not be conclusively compared. Estimates of total diversity based on one million sequenced T cells were considered lower bounds and underestimates. Compared with the aged group, the long-lived group had more naive CD4+ T cells, fewer expanded clones and increased TCR diversity, suggesting age selection. Donor CMV infection status was unknown, potentially confounding age-related changes in expanded clonotypes. Observed TCR beta diversity per million T cells fell roughly linearly with age, and a significant reduction was already apparent by age roughly 40.

The donors were 40 or so Caucasian individuals from Russia, aged roughly 6 to 100 years, who were systemically healthy. About 10 milliliters of peripheral blood were collected from each donor into EDTA-treated Vacutainer tubes. PBMCs were isolated by Ficoll-Paque density-gradient centrifugation, with at least 6 million obtained per sample. Trizol reagent was used to extract total RNA from the PBMCs, yielding at least 6 micrograms per sample. For every donor, flow cytometry on a PBMC aliquot measured the percentage of naive CD45RAhigh/CD27high T cells. The sequenced material came from blood. The sequence was collected from a woman aged 25 to 39 in good health. The V gene is TRBV5-1 and the J gene is TRBJ2-5; TRBD2 is a weak D gene call, 6 bases matching. The closer fit of TRBJ2-7 to the DNA end suggests the J call may be wrong. The CDR3 amino acid sequence is: CASSPNPGTAHEQYL. The DNA sequence follows: TGCGCCAGCAGCCCCAATCCCGGGACTGCCCACGAGCAGTACTTA.